The clone carrying this TCR beta chain was picked up many times. Antigen: not known. The sample originates from a study of T cells in Graves' hyperthyroidism and ophthalmopathy. Diagnoses were made from clinical symptoms, serum measures (thyroxine and TRAb), thyroid ultrasound and orbital computed tomography. An approximately 10 ml volume of fresh peripheral blood provided the PBMCs. Findings and caveats of the study: Researchers found most expanded thyroid clonotypes above 0.001 in blood as well.

This CDR3 comprises 14 residues. Trimming took 5 bases from V and 5 from J; bases not matched to a gene: 5. Germline V gene data show CDR1 as SGHAT and CDR2 as FQNNGV. The investigators amplified TCR beta CDR3 regions from RNA transcripts. An initial round of RT-PCR targeting the TCR CDR3 relied on the HTBI primer set. TCRdb reanalysed the multiplex PCR reads using MiXCR and keeps one entry per CDR3 protein. There are a few hundred thousand distinct CDR3 sequences in the sample; around 15% occur only once, and approximately 14% lies in the top ten. Material for sequencing was blood. V gene TRBV11-2 combines with J gene TRBJ2-1, with 8 nucleotides matching TRBD1. This clonotype originated in a woman in her thirties or forties with Graves' hyperthyroidism. The CDR3 region is CASSPGQANNEQFF. The CDR3 DNA reads TGTGCCAGCAGCCCGGGACAGGCAAACAATGAGCAGTTCTTC.